This T cell receptor beta chain was found in a study of T cells after yellow fever vaccination. One entry per CDR3 protein results from TCRdb running MiXCR on the 5' RACE reads. The table has tens of thousands of distinct CDR3 sequences, 7.5% to 8% seen once. The V gene lost 6 bases and the J gene lost 1 base, with 11 bases spanning the gap. The CDR3 has 14 residues. Germline V gives CDR1 SEHNR, CDR2 FQNEAQ (reference sequence). This clonotype was seen only a few times. This receptor was identified in a man aged 30 to 39 who received the YFV17D yellow fever vaccine. The chain uses TRBV7-9 and TRBJ2-3; possibly TRBD1 or TRBD2 for D (5 bases each). The sequencing used CD8+ T cells sorted from PBMCs, collected on the day of the yellow fever booster vaccination. The CDR3: CASRERGGTDTQYF. DNA of the CDR3: TGTGCCAGCAGGGAACGAGGGGGCACAGATACGCAGTATTTT.